This T cell receptor beta chain emerged from a study of blood T cell repertoires in COVID-19. Across the whole study: Some COVID-19 samples were acute and others convalescent; all came from the United States, Italy and Spain. PBMCs, B-cell-depleted T cells, or T cells provided the cDNA or gDNA that made up the material.

Using immunoSEQ multiplex PCR, the repertoire was profiled, and TCRdb retains in-frame clones only, with some absent. This sample carries some 200,000 clones, almost 90% of them seen once, and the ten largest clones take 1.4% to 1.5%. V trimming: 2 bases; J trimming: 3 bases; junction bases outside the gene matches: 14. CDR1 SGHRS and CDR2 YFSETQ come from the germline V gene. CDR3 size: 19 residues. V is TRBV5-1 and J is TRBJ2-6; 7 nucleotides align to TRBD2. The specimen sequenced was peripheral blood. The receptor's source is a man aged 18 to 35 with active or convalescent COVID-19. The CDR3 loop is CASSFGLDGIRGGANVLTF. In nucleotides, the CDR3 is TGCGCCAGCAGCTTCGGACTAGACGGCATACGGGGTGGGGCCAACGTCCTGACTTTC.